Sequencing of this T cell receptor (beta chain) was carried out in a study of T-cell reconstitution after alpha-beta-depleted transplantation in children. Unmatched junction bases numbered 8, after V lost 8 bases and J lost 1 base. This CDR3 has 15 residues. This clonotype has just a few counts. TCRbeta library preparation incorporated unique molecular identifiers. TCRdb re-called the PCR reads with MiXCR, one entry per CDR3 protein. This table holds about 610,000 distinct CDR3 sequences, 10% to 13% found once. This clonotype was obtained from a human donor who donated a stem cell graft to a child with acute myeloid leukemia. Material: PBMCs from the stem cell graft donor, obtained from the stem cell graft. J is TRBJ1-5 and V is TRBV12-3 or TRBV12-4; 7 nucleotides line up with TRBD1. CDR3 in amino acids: CASGRQGKSNQPQHF. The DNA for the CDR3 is TGTGCCAGCGGACGACAGGGAAAGAGCAATCAGCCCCAGCATTTT.